Shown below are 28 T cell receptor beta chains from a single sample sequenced in a study of blood T cell repertoires in COVID-19. Sequencing used immunoSEQ multiplex PCR; TCRdb keeps in-frame clones, though not all of them. This sample has 84,000 or so clones; roughly four fifths occur once, and the top ten carry 0.95% to 1.5%. The sequenced sample consisted of peripheral blood. These receptors came from a woman of 80 years or more with acute or convalescent COVID-19.

The chain has TRBV6-5 and TRBJ1-1; D gene unclear. The CDR3 has 11 residues. Germline V gene lookup returns CDR1 MNHEY and CDR2 SVGAGI. V was cut by 4 bases and J by 8 bases, with 8 bases left in between. CDR3 loop: CASSSTGEAFF. CDR3 coding DNA: TGTGCCAGCAGTTCGACGGGAGAAGCTTTCTTT.

J is TRBJ1-4 and V is TRBV7-6; no definite D call. Trimming shortened V by 2 bases and J by 3 bases, and 10 bases separated the two germline ends. CDR1 and CDR2 from the germline V gene are SGHVS and FNYEAQ. The CDR3 consists of 15 residues. This CDR3 is CASSLTPPPNEKLFF. The CDR3 nucleotides are TGTGCCAGCAGCTTAACTCCCCCCCCTAATGAAAAACTGTTTTTT.

J is TRBJ2-3 and V is TRBV6-5, with 9 bases fitting TRBD2. The germline V gene has CDR1 MNHEY and CDR2 SVGAGI. This CDR3 is built from 13 residues. V lost 6 bases, J lost 3 bases, and 1 base stayed unmatched. As DNA, the CDR3 is TGTGCCAGCAGGCGGGGGGGGACAGATACGCAGTATTTT. Protein sequence: CASRRGGTDTQYF.

This rearrangement joins TRBV28 to TRBJ1-4, with TRBD1 matching over 8 bases. V shed 6 bases and J 2 bases; nucleotides not matched to a gene: 5. From germline, CDR1 is MDHEN and CDR2 SYDVKM. CDR3 size: 15 residues. CDR3 coding DNA: TGTGCCAGCAGGCAGAGGACAGGGACTAATGAAAAACTGTTTTTT. This sequence encodes CASRQRTGTNEKLFF.

The rearrangement uses TRBV6-2 or TRBV6-3 and TRBJ1-2; D ambiguous. V gave up 6 bases and J gave up 4 bases, with 12 bases separating them. CDR3 length equals 13 residues. Germline V CDR1 and CDR2: MNHEY, SVGEGT. The chain's CDR3 is CASSHQAFYGYTF. Written as DNA, the CDR3 is TGTGCCAGCAGCCACCAGGCGTTCTATGGCTACACCTTC.

The chain uses TRBV12-3 or TRBV12-4 and TRBJ2-7; no clear D gene. The CDR3 consists of 12 residues. Trimming pared 6 bases from V and 3 bases from J, leaving 9 bases between. The CDR3 bases are TGTGCCAGCAGACTAACCCACTACGAGCAGTACTTC. Translated, it gives CASRLTHYEQYF.

The gene calls are TRBV27 and TRBJ1-2; 7 bases align to TRBD1. CDR1 MNHEY and CDR2 SMNVEV come from the germline V gene (reference sequence). The CDR3 runs to 14 residues. V shed 4 bases, J shed 5 bases, and the junction held 7 bases outside the gene matches. The CDR3 DNA reads TGTGCCAGCAGTTCAACAGGGGCCCCTTATGGCTACACCTTC. It translates to CASSSTGAPYGYTF.

This sequence joins TRBV6-1 and TRBJ1-2; a weak D match, TRBD1 (5 bases). Trimming cost V 0 bases and J 7 bases, with 12 bases left between them. CDR3 size: 14 residues. Germline-derived CDR1 and CDR2 are MNHNS and SASEGT. CDR3 in amino acids: CASSEARRGPGYTF. Here the CDR3 DNA reads TGTGCCAGCAGTGAAGCGAGAAGGGGCCCTGGCTACACCTTC.

A single count supports this clone. The rearrangement uses TRBV7-9 and TRBJ2-2; 7 bases agree with TRBD2. The CDR3 spans 15 residues. Losses at the gene ends were 0 bases for V and 6 bases for J; bases not matched to a gene: 4. Looked up from germline, CDR1 is SEHNR and CDR2 is FQNEAQ (reference sequence). The CDR3 region has the DNA TGTGCCAGCAGCTTAGCAGAGGGAGGGCCCGGGGAGCTGTTTTTT. It is translated as CASSLAEGGPGELFF.

The CDR3 sequence is CASSFGQGAEAFF. The CDR3 nucleotides read TGTGCCAGCAGCTTTGGACAGGGCGCTGAAGCTTTCTTT. This chain connects TRBV7-6 to TRBJ1-1; 8 positions match TRBD1. The V segment lost 3 bases and the J segment 6 bases; nucleotides outside the gene matches: 3. In germline, CDR1 is SGHVS, CDR2 FNYEAQ. The CDR3 covers 13 residues.

The CDR3 nucleotides read TGTGCCAGCAGCGGGACTGAGGGAGCTAACTATGGCTACACCTTC. Residues: CASSGTEGANYGYTF. The gene calls are TRBV5-4 and TRBJ1-2; D perhaps matches TRBD1 (5 bases). Looked up from germline, CDR1 is SGHNT and CDR2 is YYREEE (reference sequence). V lost 4 bases, J lost 0 bases, and 13 bases lay in between. This CDR3 is built from 15 residues.

The sample holds one count of this clone. The chain couples TRBV5-1 to TRBJ2-2, with 8 nucleotides matching TRBD2. The length of the CDR3 is 15 residues. With 5 bases clipped from V and 1 base from J, the junction kept 4 bases outside the gene matches. CDR1 SGHRS and CDR2 YFSETQ come from the germline V gene. The CDR3 protein is CASRTLAENTGELFF. In DNA, the CDR3 is TGCGCCAGCAGAACACTAGCGGAGAACACCGGGGAGCTGTTTTTT.

The J gene is TRBJ2-1, the V gene TRBV24-1; weak D call: TRBD2 (6 bases). From germline, CDR1 is KGHDR and CDR2 SFDVKD. V was shortened by 3 bases and J by 7 bases, with 18 bases between the two germline ends. The CDR3 has 16 residues. The CDR3 sequence: CATSDNSGPGRNEQFF. For the CDR3, the DNA is TGTGCCACCAGTGATAATAGCGGTCCAGGAAGGAATGAGCAGTTCTTC.

The gene calls are TRBV3-1 (or the pseudogene TRBV3-2) and TRBJ2-6; 8 bases align to TRBD1. Germline assignment: CDR1 LGHDT and CDR2 YNNKEL (reference sequence). V gave up 4 bases and J gave up 0 bases; unmatched junction bases: 11. The CDR3 is 19 residues long. The chain's CDR3 is CASSPVTGGVISGANVLTF. The CDR3 DNA is TGTGCCAGCAGCCCTGTCACAGGGGGTGTAATCTCTGGGGCCAACGTCCTGACTTTC.

This chain uses TRBV2 with TRBJ1-4; D remains unclear. Trimming pared 4 bases from V and 5 bases from J, leaving 14 bases between. In germline, CDR1 is SNHLY, CDR2 FYNNEI. The CDR3 has 15 amino acids. The CDR3 region is CASSVERRSNEKLFF. CDR3 sequence (DNA): TGTGCCAGCAGTGTGGAGAGGCGATCAAATGAAAAACTGTTTTTT. Based on the CDR3 plus reference TRBV2 and TRBJ1-4, the full variable domain is EPEVTQTPSHQVTQMGQEVILRCVPISNHLYFYWYRQILGQKVEFLVSFYNNEISEKSEIFDDQFSVERPDGSNFTLKIRSTKLEDSAMYFCASSVERRSNEKLFFGSGTQLSVL.

The rearrangement links TRBV27 to TRBJ1-5, with TRBD1 matching 7 bases. CDR3 length equals 12 residues. Germline loops: CDR1 MNHEY, CDR2 SMNVEV (reference sequence). The ends lost 7 bases at V and 7 bases at J; junction bases unmatched: 4. CDR3 loop: CASKNRGQPQHF. CDR3 coding DNA: TGTGCCAGCAAGAACAGGGGACAGCCCCAGCATTTT.

The rearrangement uses TRBV2 and TRBJ2-7; the D gene is possibly TRBD2 (6 bases). Germline V lookup: CDR1 SNHLY, CDR2 FYNNEI. The CDR3 contains 13 residues. V lost 6 bases, J lost 3 bases, and 12 bases lay in between. Here the CDR3 DNA reads TGTGCCAGCAGGGGGACTTCTATCTACGAGCAGTACTTC. Its translation: CASRGTSIYEQYF.

The chain combines TRBV5-1 with TRBJ2-3; TRBD1 is a possible D gene (6 bases). The germline CDR1 and CDR2 sequences are SGHRS and YFSETQ. Trimming removed 0 bases at V and 3 bases at J, with 14 bases between. The CDR3 contains 16 residues. The CDR3 DNA follows: TGCGCCAGCAGCTTGGCGTCGTTTGGGACAACAGATACGCAGTATTTT. Its translation: CASSLASFGTTDTQYF.

This sequence joins TRBV7-8 and TRBJ1-3; possibly TRBD1 for D (6 bases). The CDR3 consists of 15 residues. V lost 5 bases, J lost 3 bases, and 14 bases lay in between. Germline assignment: CDR1 SGHVS and CDR2 FQNEAQ. CDR3 sequence (DNA): TGTGCCAGCAGCCTTAACAGGGCCGGTGGAAACACCATATATTTT. It translates to CASSLNRAGGNTIYF.

J is TRBJ1-2 and V is TRBV3-1 (or the pseudogene TRBV3-2), with no clear D. From germline, CDR1 is LGHDT and CDR2 YNNKEL (reference sequence). This CDR3 comprises 12 residues. The V end lost 8 bases, the J end lost 4 bases, and 11 bases lay between the germline ends. CDR3 amino acids: CASFGVGYGYTF. The CDR3 region has the DNA TGTGCCAGCTTCGGGGTAGGCTATGGCTACACCTTC.

The genes are TRBV5-1 and TRBJ2-1, with 9 bases fitting TRBD2. The CDR3 covers 14 residues. The V gene's germline CDR1 is SGHRS and CDR2 YFSETQ. Germline trimming cut 5 bases from V and 3 bases from J; bases unmatched to any gene: 3. CDR3 nucleotide sequence: TGCGCCAGCAGGGTAGCGGGGGACTACAATGAGCAGTTCTTC. This encodes CASRVAGDYNEQFF.

This chain connects TRBV5-6 to TRBJ2-6, with D possibly being TRBD2 (5 bases). The CDR3 is made up of 16 amino acids. The V end lost 3 bases, the J end lost 4 bases, and 14 bases lay between the germline ends. CDR1 SGHDT and CDR2 YYEEEE come from the germline V gene. This chain's CDR3 is CASSWESARGANVLTF. The DNA of the CDR3 is TGTGCCAGCAGCTGGGAGAGTGCGAGAGGGGCCAACGTCCTGACTTTC.

The chain recombines TRBV6-5 with TRBJ1-2, with TRBD1 identical over 9 bases. This CDR3 is 13 amino acids long. Per germline, CDR1 MNHEY and CDR2 SVGAGI. The junction had 6 bases not matched to a gene; V was cut back by 6 bases and J by 7 bases. As DNA, the CDR3 is TGTGCCAGCAGACAACAGGGGGCGCGTGGCTACACCTTC. It specifies CASRQQGARGYTF.

This clone was picked up one time. The chain combines TRBV6-5 with TRBJ1-4; tentatively, D is TRBD1 (6 bases). The length of the CDR3 is 15 residues. V lost 6 bases to trimming and J lost 8 bases, with 19 bases between them. The germline V gene has CDR1 MNHEY and CDR2 SVGAGI. CDR3 sequence: CASRTGLMIGEKLFF. The DNA for the CDR3 is TGTGCCAGCAGGACAGGCCTAATGATCGGGGAAAAACTGTTTTTT.

The chain combines TRBV19 with TRBJ1-1; TRBD1 aligns across 7 bases. This CDR3 is 16 amino acids long. The germline gives CDR1 LNHDA, CDR2 SQIVND (reference sequence). The J segment lost 1 base and the V segment lost 2 bases, leaving 7 bases of the junction unmatched. Written as DNA, the CDR3 is TGTGCCAGTAGTATAACCCCACAGGGGACGAACACTGAAGCTTTCTTT. This codes for CASSITPQGTNTEAFF.

V is TRBV3-1 (or the pseudogene TRBV3-2) and J is TRBJ2-5; TRBD2 matches 8 bases. The CDR3 spans 15 residues. The V segment lost 1 base and the J segment 5 bases; nucleotides outside the gene matches: 6. The germline CDR1 and CDR2 sequences are LGHDT and YNNKEL (reference sequence). The CDR3 coding sequence is TGTGCCAGCAGCCAAGTAGGCGGGAGGAGGGAGACCCAGTACTTC. Protein product: CASSQVGGRRETQYF.

This chain connects TRBV4-1 to TRBJ1-1; D unresolved. V was pared by 2 bases and J by 1 base, with 17 bases between. The CDR3 loop spans 17 amino acids. The V gene's germline CDR1 is MGHRA and CDR2 YSYEKL. The CDR3 DNA follows: TGCGCCAGCAGCCAACAGCGGGCCTTTCGGGCGAACACTGAAGCTTTCTTT. This sequence encodes CASSQQRAFRANTEAFF.

The J gene is TRBJ1-2, the V gene TRBV25-1; D gene unclear. Per germline, CDR1 MGHDK and CDR2 SYGVNS. Trimming took off 4 bases at V and 4 bases at J, with 13 bases between the two ends. This CDR3 has 14 amino acids. Here the CDR3 DNA reads TGTGCCAGCAGTGGTCAGGCCCCATTCTATGGCTACACCTTC. It yields the protein CASSGQAPFYGYTF.